Listed here are 13 T cell receptor beta chains from one sample, sequenced in a study of breast tumors, draining lymph nodes, adjacent tissues. The lymph nodes were axillary draining lymph nodes from breast cancer patients. In TCRdb, the multiplex PCR reads were re-called with MiXCR into one record per CDR3 protein. The sample has some 85,000 distinct CDR3 sequences, 25% to 35% seen once. The sequencing input was axillary lymph node tissue. Source of these receptors: a female donor with breast cancer. Some clones in this sample may be carry-over from other donors' samples.

This clonotype was detected many times. The chain joins TRBV30 to TRBJ1-2, with D perhaps TRBD1 (6 bases). The CDR3 is 14 amino acids. V lost 0 bases and J lost 5, with 13 bases in between. Germline-derived CDR1 and CDR2 are GTSNPN and SVGIG (reference sequence). The CDR3 here is CAWSVRGILYGYTF. For the CDR3, the DNA is TGTGCCTGGAGTGTCAGGGGAATCCTTTATGGCTACACCTTC.

There are a few counts of this clonotype. Being one base from a much bigger clone, this may be a read error. No conserved phenylalanine or tryptophan ends this CDR3, so it is likely a read error. The chain links TRBV28 to TRBJ1-2, with D unclear. Germline V lookup: CDR1 MDHEN, CDR2 SYDVKM. The length of the CDR3 is 14 residues. Trimming left V 4 bases short and J 5 bases short, with 14 bases between. This chain's CDR3 is CASSYETPFYGYTL. In DNA form, the CDR3 reads TGTGCCAGCAGTTATGAGACACCTTTTTATGGCTACACCCTC.

This clonotype was counted once. The chain uses TRBV7-9 and TRBJ2-3; 9 nucleotides line up with TRBD2. The junction had 13 bases not matched to a gene; V was cut back by 6 bases and J by 6 bases. CDR1 and CDR2 (germline): SEHNR, FQNEAQ (reference sequence). The CDR3 covers 16 residues. CDR3 coding DNA: TGTGCCAGCAGTGAGGGGGTAGCGGGAGTGGGGGATACGCAGTATTTT. Its translation: CASSEGVAGVGDTQYF.

This clonotype was detected ten times or more. The chain links TRBV25-1 to TRBJ2-7, with D uncertain. CDR1 is MGHDK, CDR2 SYGVNS, per germline. V lost 7 bases to trimming and J lost 5 bases, with 15 bases between them. The CDR3 covers 13 residues. CDR3 nucleotide sequence: TGTGCCAGCATTCCGAACTTCAGTCACGAGCAGTACTTC. This translates into CASIPNFSHEQYF.

This clonotype was seen repeatedly, ten times or more. CDR3 DNA: TGCGCCAGCAGCCCAGGGGACAGGGATAATGAAAAACTGTTTTTT. Translating gives CASSPGDRDNEKLFF. The genes are TRBV4-1 and TRBJ1-4, with 9 nucleotides matching TRBD1. Germline loops: CDR1 MGHRA, CDR2 YSYEKL. This CDR3 is built from 15 residues. Trimming cost V 4 bases and J 4 bases; bases outside gene matches: 4.

This clonotype occurred many times. The chain employs TRBV6-5 and TRBJ2-7, with D uncertain. Per germline, CDR1 MNHEY and CDR2 SVGAGI. The V end was cut by 2 bases, the J end by 3 bases, with 8 bases between. This CDR3 is built from 13 residues. The CDR3 nucleotides are TGTGCCAGCAGTTACGGTGGGGTCTACGAGCAGTACTTC. This encodes CASSYGGVYEQYF.

As regards this clonotype: The conserved phenylalanine or tryptophan normally closing the CDR3 is absent here, so this likely arose from a read error. The V and J genes are TRBV5-6 and TRBJ2-7; D is unclear. Germline V CDR1 and CDR2: SGHDT, YYEEEE. V shed 5 bases and J shed 3 bases, with 18 bases lying between them. The CDR3 has 15 amino acids. This CDR3 reads CASSSAANPIYEQYL. The CDR3 nucleotides read TGTGCCAGCAGTTCGGCCGCAAATCCGATCTACGAGCAGTACCTC.

This clonotype was counted ten times or more. This may come from a read error, since a much larger clone is one base off. The chain joins TRBV12-3 or TRBV12-4 to TRBJ2-5; D is perhaps TRBD1 or TRBD2 (6 bases each). The CDR3 extends over 14 amino acids. Trimming removed 3 bases from V and 1 base from J, with 9 bases in between. The CDR3, as DNA: TGTGCCAGCAGTTTCGGGGGCCCCCAAGAGACCCAGTACTTC. Protein sequence: CASSFGGPQETQYF.

The table lists this clonotype with many counts. CDR3 in amino acids: CASSQRTGTEQFF. The CDR3, as DNA: TGCGCCAGCAGCCAGCGAACCGGGACCGAGCAGTTCTTC. J is TRBJ2-1 and V is TRBV4-3; D assignment may be TRBD1 or TRBD2 (5 bases each). The CDR3 contains 13 residues. The germline gives CDR1 LGHNA, CDR2 YSLEER. V gave up 3 bases and J gave up 10 bases, with 13 bases separating them.

The J gene is TRBJ1-2, the V gene TRBV6-1; possible D gene TRBD1, 6 bases. This CDR3 has 15 amino acids. Trimming removed 1 base at V and 2 bases at J, with 11 bases between. Germline loops: CDR1 MNHNS, CDR2 SASEGT. In DNA form, the CDR3 reads TGTGCCAGCAGTGAAGGGTGGGGGGGCAACTATGGCTACACCTTC. It encodes CASSEGWGGNYGYTF.

Concerning this clonotype: This clone may be a read error of a much larger clone one base away. The chain employs TRBV6-5 and TRBJ1-2; D is perhaps TRBD1 (6 bases). Trimming removed 7 bases at V and 7 bases at J, with 19 bases between. This CDR3 is built from 14 residues. In germline, CDR1 is MNHEY, CDR2 SVGAGI. The CDR3 protein is CASNHDRRMGGYTF. As DNA, the CDR3 is TGTGCCAGCAACCACGACAGGAGGATGGGTGGCTACACCTTC.

The chain recombines TRBV7-8 with TRBJ1-5, with D maybe TRBD1 (5 bases). Germline-derived CDR1 and CDR2 are SGHVS and FQNEAQ. Deletions cut 8 bases from V and 5 bases from J, with 13 bases between. The CDR3 covers 13 residues. The DNA of the CDR3 is TGTGCCAGCTGCTCGCAGGGCGATCAGCCCCAGCATTTT. Protein product: CASCSQGDQPQHF.

There are many counts of this clonotype. The V gene is TRBV12-3 or TRBV12-4, the J gene TRBJ2-7; D could derive from TRBD1 or TRBD2 (5 bases each). V was cut by 3 bases and J by 1 base, with 10 bases left in between. The CDR3 runs 14 residues. CDR3 DNA: TGTGCCAGCAGTTTCGGTGGGGGATCCTACGAGCAGTACTTC. It yields the protein CASSFGGGSYEQYF.